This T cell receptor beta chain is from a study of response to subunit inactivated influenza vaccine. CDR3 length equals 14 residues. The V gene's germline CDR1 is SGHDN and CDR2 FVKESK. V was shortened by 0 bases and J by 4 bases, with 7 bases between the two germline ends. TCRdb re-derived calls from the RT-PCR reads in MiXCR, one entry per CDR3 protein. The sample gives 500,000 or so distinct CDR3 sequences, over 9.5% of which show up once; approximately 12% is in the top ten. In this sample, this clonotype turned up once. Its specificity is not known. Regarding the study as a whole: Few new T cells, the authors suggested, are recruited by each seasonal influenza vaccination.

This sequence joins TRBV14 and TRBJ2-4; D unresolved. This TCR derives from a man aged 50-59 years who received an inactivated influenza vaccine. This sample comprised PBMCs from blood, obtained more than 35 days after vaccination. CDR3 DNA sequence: TGTGCCAGCAGCCAAGATACTCTTAAAAACATTCAGTACTTC. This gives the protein CASSQDTLKNIQYF.